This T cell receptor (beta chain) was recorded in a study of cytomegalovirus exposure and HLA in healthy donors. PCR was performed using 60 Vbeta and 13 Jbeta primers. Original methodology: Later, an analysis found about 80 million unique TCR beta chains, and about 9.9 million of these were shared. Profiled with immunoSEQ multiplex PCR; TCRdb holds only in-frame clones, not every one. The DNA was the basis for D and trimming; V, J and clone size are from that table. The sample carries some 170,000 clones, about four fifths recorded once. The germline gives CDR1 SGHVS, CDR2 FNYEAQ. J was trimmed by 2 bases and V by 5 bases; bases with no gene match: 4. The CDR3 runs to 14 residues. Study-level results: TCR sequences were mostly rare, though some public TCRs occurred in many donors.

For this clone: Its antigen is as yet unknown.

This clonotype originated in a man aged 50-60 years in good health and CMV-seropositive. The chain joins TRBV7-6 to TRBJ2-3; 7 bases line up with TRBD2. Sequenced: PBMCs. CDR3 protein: CASSPLADTDTQYF. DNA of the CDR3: TGTGCCAGCAGCCCCCTAGCGGACACAGATACGCAGTATTTT.